The 13 T cell receptor beta chains below all came from one sample that was sequenced in a study of Graves' ophthalmopathy and Graves' hyperthyroidism. For repertoire sequencing, the TCR beta CDR3 regions were amplified from RNA transcripts. The first-round RT-PCR employed HTBI primers together with the Qiagen OneStep RT-PCR kit. A multiplex PCR was then performed as the second round. TCRdb re-called the multiplex PCR reads with MiXCR, one entry per CDR3 protein. The table lists 200,000 to 250,000 distinct CDR3 sequences, under 30% of them singletons. The sample taken for sequencing was peripheral blood. Source of these receptors: a middle-aged man with Graves' ophthalmopathy.

This clonotype was seen many times. The V call is TRBV20-1, the J call TRBJ2-7, with D perhaps matching TRBD2 (5 bases). The CDR3 runs 17 residues. Germline V lookup: CDR1 DFQATT, CDR2 SNEGSKA (reference sequence). V was clipped by 3 bases and J by 0 bases, with 21 bases between them. CDR3 region: CSARGDTRPIYSYEQYF. The CDR3 DNA reads as TGCAGTGCTAGGGGAGACACCCGTCCAATCTACTCCTACGAGCAGTACTTC.

This clonotype was counted ten times or more. V is TRBV7-8 and J is TRBJ2-7, with unresolved D. The length of the CDR3 is 13 residues. Germline values: CDR1 SGHVS, CDR2 FQNEAQ. V lost 1 base and J lost 2, with 6 bases in between. The chain's CDR3 is CASSLVRTYEQYF. The DNA of the CDR3 is TGTGCCAGCAGCTTAGTCAGAACCTACGAGCAGTACTTC.

The chain is built from TRBV6-2 or TRBV6-3 and TRBJ1-5; 9 bases are a match to TRBD1. J gave up 4 bases and V 5 bases, and 9 bases lay outside the gene matches. The germline V gene has CDR1 MNHEY and CDR2 SVGEGT. This CDR3 region has 16 residues. CDR3 amino acids: CASSPPGQGSNQPQHF. Here the CDR3 DNA reads TGTGCCAGCAGTCCCCCGGGACAGGGAAGTAATCAGCCCCAGCATTTT.

This clonotype has a count of ten or more. The CDR3 reads CASSYPQWGLYEQYF. The CDR3 DNA sequence: TGTGCCAGCAGTTACCCTCAGTGGGGGTTATACGAGCAGTACTTC. J is TRBJ2-7 and V is TRBV6-2 or TRBV6-3; the D call may be TRBD1 or TRBD2 (5 bases each). Trimming cost V 2 bases and J 4 bases, with 15 bases left between them. The length of the CDR3 is 15 residues. Germline V CDR1 and CDR2: MNHEY, SVGEGT.

There are many counts of this clonotype. This chain connects TRBV12-3 or TRBV12-4 to TRBJ2-2, with TRBD1 identical over 9 bases. This CDR3 is 14 amino acids long. J lost 7 bases, V lost 6 bases, and 6 bases had no gene match. Written as DNA, the CDR3 is TGTGCCAGCAGCTCAGGACAGGGGAGCGGGGAGCTGTTTTTT. Amino acids: CASSSGQGSGELFF.

This clonotype was seen repeatedly, ten times or more. The gene calls are TRBV2 and TRBJ2-7; 11 nucleotides align to TRBD2. From germline, CDR1 is SNHLY and CDR2 FYNNEI. V shed 2 bases, J shed 5 bases, and the junction held 2 bases outside the gene matches. This CDR3 spans 14 amino acids. The DNA of the CDR3 is TGTGCCAGCAGTGAAACTAGCGGGAGCGACGAGCAGTACTTC. It yields the protein CASSETSGSDEQYF.

This clonotype occurred many times. This rearrangement joins TRBV12-3 or TRBV12-4 to TRBJ2-5, with a possible D match to TRBD2 (5 bases). Trimming took off 7 bases at V and 1 base at J, with 10 bases between the two ends. This CDR3 is built from 13 residues. The CDR3 DNA sequence: TGTGCCAGCACCTCAGCGGTCCAAGAGACCCAGTACTTC. It translates to CASTSAVQETQYF.

The rearrangement joins TRBV6-1 to TRBJ1-3; D might be TRBD1 (5 bases). The CDR3 has 13 amino acids. V was clipped by 7 bases and J by 3 bases, with 10 bases between them. Germline values: CDR1 MNHNS, CDR2 SASEGT. CDR3 DNA sequence: TGTGCCAGCATGAGCAGGGTTGGAAACACCATATATTTT. Protein: CASMSRVGNTIYF.

This clonotype came up many times. J is TRBJ2-2 and V is TRBV6-1; D remains ambiguous. The length of the CDR3 is 15 residues. V was cut by 6 bases and J by 7 bases, with 18 bases left in between. Germline V CDR1 and CDR2: MNHNS, SASEGT. CDR3 residues: CASRKGSGARGELFF. As DNA, the CDR3 is TGTGCCAGCAGGAAGGGTAGTGGAGCACGCGGGGAGCTGTTTTTT.

This clonotype was detected ten times or more. CDR3 coding DNA: TGCAGCGTTGTGATTCGGAGGTACGAGCAGTACTTC. This sequence encodes CSVVIRRYEQYF. The gene calls are TRBV29-1 and TRBJ2-7; tentatively, D is TRBD2 (5 bases). Trimming removed 4 bases from V and 4 bases from J, with 11 bases in between. The germline V gene encodes CDR1 SQVTM and CDR2 ANQGSEA. The CDR3 length is 12 residues.

At least ten counts were recorded for this clonotype. V is TRBV13 and J is TRBJ2-5; D is unresolved. The CDR3 is 13 amino acids. The germline gives CDR1 PRHDT, CDR2 FYEKMQ (reference sequence). Trimming removed 7 bases at V and 1 base at J, with 10 bases between. The CDR3 protein is CASKSDSQETQYF. The CDR3 DNA is TGTGCCAGCAAAAGCGACTCCCAAGAGACCCAGTACTTC.

V is TRBV10-3 and J is TRBJ2-5; possibly TRBD1 for D (6 bases). Trimming pared 0 bases from V and 1 base from J, leaving 9 bases between. The length of the CDR3 is 15 residues. In germline, CDR1 is ENHRY, CDR2 SYGVKD. The CDR3 reads CAISESQGPQETQYF. The CDR3 DNA reads as TGTGCCATCAGTGAGTCACAGGGTCCCCAAGAGACCCAGTACTTC.

The chain employs TRBV6-1 and TRBJ2-7, with a possible D match to TRBD2 (6 bases). Germline-derived CDR1 and CDR2 are MNHNS and SASEGT. With 6 bases removed from V and 6 bases from J, the gap between germline ends came to 21 bases. CDR3 length equals 15 residues. The CDR3 is CASRVGWRTGGEQYF. CDR3 nucleotides: TGTGCCAGCAGGGTTGGATGGCGGACCGGGGGCGAGCAGTACTTC.